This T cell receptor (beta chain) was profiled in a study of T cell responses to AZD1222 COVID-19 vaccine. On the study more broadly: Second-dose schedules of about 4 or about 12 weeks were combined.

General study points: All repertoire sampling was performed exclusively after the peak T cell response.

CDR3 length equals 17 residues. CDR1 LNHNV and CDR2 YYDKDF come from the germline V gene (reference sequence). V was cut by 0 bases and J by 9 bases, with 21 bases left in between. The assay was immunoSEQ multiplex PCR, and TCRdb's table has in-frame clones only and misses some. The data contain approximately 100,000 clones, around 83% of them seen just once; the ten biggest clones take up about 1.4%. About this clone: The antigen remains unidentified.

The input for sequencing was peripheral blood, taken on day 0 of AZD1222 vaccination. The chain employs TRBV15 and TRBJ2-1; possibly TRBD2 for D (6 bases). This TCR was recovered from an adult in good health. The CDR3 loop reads CATSRDGGWTPSGEQFF. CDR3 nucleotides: TGTGCCACCAGCAGAGATGGGGGGTGGACTCCCTCTGGTGAGCAGTTCTTC.